This T cell receptor beta chain appears in the sequencing data of a study of blood T cell repertoires in COVID-19 (dated by TCRdb to 2018 to 2021). Study-wide context: Samples covering the acute and convalescent phases of COVID-19 were provided by collaborators in the United States, Italy and Spain. The sample metadata nearly always contained a de-identified subject ID, COVID-19 status, age in years and sex. The prospective study material was composed of cDNA or gDNA derived from T cells, B-cell-depleted T cells, or PBMCs. Subjects who had been exposed to COVID-19, were actively infected with it, or had recovered from it provided the deeply sampled blood TCRbeta repertoires that made up the dataset. Where available, HLA class I and class II types were taken from metadata supplied by the sample provider and were not determined by assay-based typing. The repertoires were made available in a free public database intended to serve as a resource for research on the immune response to SARS-CoV-2. Samples came from the ongoing ImmuneRACE study (first 160 participants) plus 1,254 subjects from 6 global collaborators.

Relative to germline, V is 1 base shorter and J is 4 bases shorter, with 11 bases between their ends. CDR1 and CDR2, looked up from the germline V gene, are SGHRS and YFSETQ. Including the terminal cysteine and phenylalanine, the CDR3 comprises 14 residues. CDR3 DNA only is kept here, 42 bases in frame from base 1. On this clone itself: What this receptor recognizes is not known. No base quality information exists; no much larger clone differs at one position.

Each collaborating institution followed its own protocols to collect whole blood in K2EDTA tubes. For TCRbeta analysis, collaborators shipped samples as frozen whole blood, isolated PBMCs, or DNA extracted from either of those sample types. The immunoSEQ Assay, a bias-controlled multiplex PCR, was used to amplify TCRbeta CDR3 regions from genomic DNA. Under the source paper's analysis protocol: The number of nucleated cells in each sample was estimated by amplification of reference gene primers within the assay. To quantify the absolute abundance of each unique TCRbeta CDR3 rearrangement, sequence reads were collapsed and filtered. Productive Simpson clonality was computed per sample as the square root of Simpson's diversity index over productive rearrangements. TCRdb carries this immuneACCESS record with in-frame sequences only. Its versions omit some clonotypes, under half of them owing to an unresolved V gene in the studies checked, with the rest unexplained. V and J calls plus clone size are reproduced from that table; the DNA served to infer D and trimming. The sample yields 400,000 to 450,000 clones; roughly 85% were counted once. The ten most abundant clones make up approximately 1.4% of the sample.

Study-wide findings and limitations: Clinical and demographic metadata were provided uncurated, with the amount varying by source and participant.

Sequencing used peripheral blood. The clonotype originates from a woman aged 30 to 39 with active or convalescent COVID-19. The sequence joins TRBV5-1 to TRBJ1-1, with an unclear D gene assignment. The DNA is TGCGCCAGCAGCTTGAAAGACAAACTCACTGAAGCTTTCTTT. Translated, it reads CASSLKDKLTEAFF.